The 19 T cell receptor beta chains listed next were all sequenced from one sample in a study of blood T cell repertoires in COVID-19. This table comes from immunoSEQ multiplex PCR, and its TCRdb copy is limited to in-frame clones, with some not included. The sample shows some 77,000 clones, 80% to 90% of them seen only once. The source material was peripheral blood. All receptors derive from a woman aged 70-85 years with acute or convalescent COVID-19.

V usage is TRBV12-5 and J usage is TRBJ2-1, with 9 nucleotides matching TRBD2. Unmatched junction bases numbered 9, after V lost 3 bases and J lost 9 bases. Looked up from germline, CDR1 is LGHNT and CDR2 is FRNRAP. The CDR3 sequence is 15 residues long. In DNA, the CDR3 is TGTGCTAGTGGTTTTAGGTTAGCGGGAGTGGGTGAGCAGTTCTTC. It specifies CASGFRLAGVGEQFF.

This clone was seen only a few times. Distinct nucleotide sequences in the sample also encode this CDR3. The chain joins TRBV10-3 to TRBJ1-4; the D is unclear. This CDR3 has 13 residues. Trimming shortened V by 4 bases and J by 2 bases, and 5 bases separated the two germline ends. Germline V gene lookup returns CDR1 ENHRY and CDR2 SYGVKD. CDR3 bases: TGTGCCATCAGTGGAGGGACTAATGAAAAACTGTTTTTT. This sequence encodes CAISGGTNEKLFF.

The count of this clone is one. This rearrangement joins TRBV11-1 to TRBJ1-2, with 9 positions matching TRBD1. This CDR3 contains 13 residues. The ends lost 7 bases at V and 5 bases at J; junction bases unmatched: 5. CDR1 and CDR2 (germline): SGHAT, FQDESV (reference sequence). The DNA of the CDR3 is TGTGCCAGCACCGTGACAGGGGGGTATGGCTACACCTTC. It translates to CASTVTGGYGYTF.

CDR3 region: CASIFPTSGYGGEQFF. The CDR3, as DNA: TGTGCCAGCATCTTCCCCACTAGCGGGTACGGGGGTGAGCAGTTCTTC. The chain joins TRBV2 to TRBJ2-1; 9 positions agree with TRBD2. Germline V CDR1 and CDR2: SNHLY, FYNNEI. CDR3 size: 16 residues. The trim removed 7 bases at V and 9 bases at J, leaving 16 bases unmatched.

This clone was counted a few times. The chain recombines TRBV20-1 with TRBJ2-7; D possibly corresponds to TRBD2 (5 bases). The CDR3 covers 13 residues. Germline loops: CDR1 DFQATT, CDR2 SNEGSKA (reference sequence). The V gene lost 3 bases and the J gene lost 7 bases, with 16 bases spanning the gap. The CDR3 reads CSASLLEHVEQYF. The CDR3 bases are TGCAGTGCTAGTTTACTAGAACATGTGGAGCAGTACTTC.

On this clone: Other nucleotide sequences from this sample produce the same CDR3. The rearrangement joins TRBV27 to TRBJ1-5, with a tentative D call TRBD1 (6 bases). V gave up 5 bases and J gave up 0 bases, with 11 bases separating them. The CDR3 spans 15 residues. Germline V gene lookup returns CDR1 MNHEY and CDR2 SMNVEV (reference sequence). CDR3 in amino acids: CASSPRTVSNQPQHF. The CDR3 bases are TGTGCCAGCAGTCCGCGGACAGTTAGCAATCAGCCCCAGCATTTT.

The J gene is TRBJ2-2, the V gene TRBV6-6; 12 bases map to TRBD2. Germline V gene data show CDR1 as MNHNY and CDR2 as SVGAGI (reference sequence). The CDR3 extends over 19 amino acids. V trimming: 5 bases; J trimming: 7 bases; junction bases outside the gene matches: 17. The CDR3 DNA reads TGTGCCAGCAGTCGGCGACCCAAGACTAGCGGGAGAAGGGACGGGGAGCTGTTTTTT. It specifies CASSRRPKTSGRRDGELFF.

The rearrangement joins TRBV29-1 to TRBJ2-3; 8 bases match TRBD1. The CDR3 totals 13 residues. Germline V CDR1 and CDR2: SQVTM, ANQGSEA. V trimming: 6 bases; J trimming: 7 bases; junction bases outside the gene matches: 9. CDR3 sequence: CSVDRQGRNTQYF. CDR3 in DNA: TGCAGCGTCGACCGACAGGGGCGGAATACGCAGTATTTT.

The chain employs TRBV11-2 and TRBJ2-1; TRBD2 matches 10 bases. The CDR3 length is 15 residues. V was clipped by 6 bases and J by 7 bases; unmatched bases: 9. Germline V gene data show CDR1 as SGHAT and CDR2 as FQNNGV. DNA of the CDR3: TGTGCCAGCAGATGGAGCGGGAGGGGAGGGAATGAGCAGTTCTTC. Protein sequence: CASRWSGRGGNEQFF.

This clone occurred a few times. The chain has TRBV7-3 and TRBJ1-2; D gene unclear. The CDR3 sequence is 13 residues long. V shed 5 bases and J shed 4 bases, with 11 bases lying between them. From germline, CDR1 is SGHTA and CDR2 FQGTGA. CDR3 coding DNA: TGTGCCAGCAGCATCGACGGACTCTATGGCTACACCTTC. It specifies CASSIDGLYGYTF.

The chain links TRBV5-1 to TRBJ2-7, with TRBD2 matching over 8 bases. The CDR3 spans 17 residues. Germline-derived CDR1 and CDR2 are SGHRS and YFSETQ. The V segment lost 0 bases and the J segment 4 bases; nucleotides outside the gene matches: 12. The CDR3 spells CASSLAGGETGPYEQYF. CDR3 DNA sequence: TGCGCCAGCAGCTTGGCCGGGGGGGAGACGGGACCGTACGAGCAGTACTTC.

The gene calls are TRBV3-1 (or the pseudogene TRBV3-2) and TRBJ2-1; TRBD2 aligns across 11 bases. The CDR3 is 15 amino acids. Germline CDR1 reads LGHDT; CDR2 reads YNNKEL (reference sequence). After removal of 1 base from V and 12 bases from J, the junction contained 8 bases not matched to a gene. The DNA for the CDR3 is TGTGCCAGCAGCCAAGTAGCGACTAGCGGGAACGCGCAGTTCTTC. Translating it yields CASSQVATSGNAQFF.

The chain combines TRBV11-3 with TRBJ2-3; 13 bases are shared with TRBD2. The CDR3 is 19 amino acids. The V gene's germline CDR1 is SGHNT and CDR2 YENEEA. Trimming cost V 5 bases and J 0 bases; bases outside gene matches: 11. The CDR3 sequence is CASSPGLAGAVLSTDTQYF. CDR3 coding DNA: TGTGCCAGCAGCCCTGGACTAGCGGGAGCCGTACTGAGCACAGATACGCAGTATTTT.

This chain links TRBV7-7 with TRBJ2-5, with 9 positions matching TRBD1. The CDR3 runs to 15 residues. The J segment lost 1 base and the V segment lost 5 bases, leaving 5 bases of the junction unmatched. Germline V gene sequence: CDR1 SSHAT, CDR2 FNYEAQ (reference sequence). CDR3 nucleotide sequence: TGTGCCAGCAGCGCCCACAGGGGGCCCCAAGAGACCCAGTACTTC. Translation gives CASSAHRGPQETQYF.

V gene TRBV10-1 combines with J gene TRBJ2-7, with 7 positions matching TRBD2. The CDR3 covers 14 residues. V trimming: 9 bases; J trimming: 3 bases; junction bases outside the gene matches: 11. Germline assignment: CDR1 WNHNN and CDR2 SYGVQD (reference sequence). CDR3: CARDVSGSYYEQYF. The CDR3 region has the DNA TGCGCCAGGGATGTTAGCGGGTCTTACTACGAGCAGTACTTC.

Written as DNA, the CDR3 is TGTGCCAGCACCAAAGGAGATCTATGGGACAGAGTTAACAATGAGCAGTTCTTC. It is translated as CASTKGDLWDRVNNEQFF. The V call is TRBV21-1, the J call TRBJ2-1; the table calls TRBD1, which could not be checked here. TRBV21-1 is termed a pseudogene. This CDR3 spans 18 amino acids.

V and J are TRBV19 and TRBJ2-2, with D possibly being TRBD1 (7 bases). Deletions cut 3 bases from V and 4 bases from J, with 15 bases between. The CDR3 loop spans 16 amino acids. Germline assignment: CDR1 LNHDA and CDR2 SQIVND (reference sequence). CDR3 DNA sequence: TGTGCCAGTAGTATTAGGAGGGGGCAGGGCACCGGGGAGCTGTTTTTT. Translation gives CASSIRRGQGTGELFF.

The chain's CDR3 is CASSARTGGNYGYTF. The CDR3 region has the DNA TGTGCCAGCAGTGCCCGGACAGGGGGGAACTATGGCTACACCTTC. The chain is built from TRBV6-4 and TRBJ1-2, with 10 bases aligning to TRBD1. Unmatched junction bases numbered 4, after V lost 4 bases and J lost 2 bases. The germline CDR1 and CDR2 sequences are MRHNA and SNTAGT. This CDR3 region has 15 residues.

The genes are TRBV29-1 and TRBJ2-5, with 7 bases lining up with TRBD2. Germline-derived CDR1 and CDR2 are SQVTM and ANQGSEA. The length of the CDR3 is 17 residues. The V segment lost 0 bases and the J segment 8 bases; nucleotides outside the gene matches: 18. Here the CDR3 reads CSVEDFLSASGVGTQYF. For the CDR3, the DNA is TGCAGCGTTGAAGATTTCCTCTCGGCTAGCGGAGTAGGAACCCAGTACTTC. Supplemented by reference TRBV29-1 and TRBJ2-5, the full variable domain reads SAVISQKPSRDICQRGTSLTIQCQVDSQVTMMFWYRQQPGQSLTLIATANQGSEATYESGFVIDKFPISRPNLTFSTLTVSNMSPEDSSIYLCSVEDFLSASGVGTQYFGPGTRLLVL.